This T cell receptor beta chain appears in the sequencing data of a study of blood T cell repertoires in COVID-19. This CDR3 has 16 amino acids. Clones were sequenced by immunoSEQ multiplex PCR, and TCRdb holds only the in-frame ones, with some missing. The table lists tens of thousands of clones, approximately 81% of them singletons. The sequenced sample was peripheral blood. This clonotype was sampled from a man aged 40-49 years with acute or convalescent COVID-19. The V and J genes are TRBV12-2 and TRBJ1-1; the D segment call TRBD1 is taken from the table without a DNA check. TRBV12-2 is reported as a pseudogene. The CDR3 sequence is CASRFVRQIPFTEAFF. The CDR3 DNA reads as TGTGCAAGTCGCTTCGTCCGACAGATTCCATTCACTGAAGCTTTCTTT.